This T cell receptor beta chain was captured in a study of CD8 T cells in Susac syndrome. Overall study: Patients with Susac syndrome were, at the time of blood collection, therapy-naive, maintained on corticosteroids, or maintained on intravenous immunoglobulin alone.

Through negative isolation, CD4+ and CD8+ T cells were obtained, while TEMRA cells were enriched using FACS. Random-hexamer reverse transcription was applied to about 0.45 to 1 ug RNA. TCRdb itself ran the immunoSEQ multiplex PCR reads through MiXCR, one entry per CDR3 protein. This sample has some 150,000 distinct CDR3 sequences, with roughly 94% found just once. CDR3 length: 15 amino acids. V trimming: 5 bases; J trimming: 3 bases; junction bases outside the gene matches: 9. Germline V gives CDR1 GTSNPN, CDR2 SVGIG (reference sequence). Sequencing input: CD4+ T cells from PBMCs. The source of this sequence is a human donor with Susac syndrome. The chain employs TRBV30 and TRBJ2-7, with 11 bases matching TRBD2. As DNA, the CDR3 is TGTGCCTGGGATCCCCAGGGACTAGCGGTCTACGAGCAGTACTTC. Amino acids: CAWDPQGLAVYEQYF.